This T cell receptor beta chain was sequenced in a study of read filtering for tumor transcriptome and immune sequencing. In its sample, this clonotype was seen many times. Germline trimming cut 2 bases from V and 7 bases from J; bases unmatched to any gene: 12. The CDR3 sequence is 17 residues long. Germline lookup yields CDR1 SGHRS and CDR2 YFSETQ. The library was built from 400 to 500 ng RNA with molecular barcoded adaptors for alpha/delta and beta/gamma chains. TCRdb passed the reads through MiXCR, listing each CDR3 protein once. This sample has tens of thousands of distinct CDR3 sequences, with roughly a fifth found just once.

This receptor was identified in a donor at least 40 years old with multiple myeloma. The chain carries TRBV5-1 and TRBJ2-7, with 13 bases matching TRBD2. Material for sequencing was a population of CD138-negative cells sorted from bone marrow. The CDR3 bases are TGCGCCAGCAGCTTTTACCGGACTAGCGGGAGAACGAATGAGCAGTACTTC. Protein product: CASSFYRTSGRTNEQYF.